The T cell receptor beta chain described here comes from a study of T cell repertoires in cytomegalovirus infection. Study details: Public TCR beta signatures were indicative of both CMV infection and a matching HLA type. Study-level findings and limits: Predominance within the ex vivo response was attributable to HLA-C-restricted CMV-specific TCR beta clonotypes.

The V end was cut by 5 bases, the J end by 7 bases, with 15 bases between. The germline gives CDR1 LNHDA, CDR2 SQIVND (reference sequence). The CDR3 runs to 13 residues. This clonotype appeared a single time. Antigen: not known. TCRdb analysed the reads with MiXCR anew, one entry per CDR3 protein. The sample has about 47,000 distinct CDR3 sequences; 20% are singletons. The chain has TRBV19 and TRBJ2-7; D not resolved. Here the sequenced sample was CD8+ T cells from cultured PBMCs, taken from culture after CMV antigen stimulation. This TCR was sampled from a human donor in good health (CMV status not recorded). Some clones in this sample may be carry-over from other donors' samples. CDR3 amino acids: CASSFDPNVEQYF. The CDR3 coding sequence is TGTGCCAGTAGTTTTGATCCTAACGTTGAGCAGTACTTC.